This T cell receptor beta chain came from a study of cytomegalovirus exposure and HLA in healthy donors. The PCR contained 60 Vbeta and 13 Jbeta primers. As originally analysed: Unique TCR beta chains numbered about 79 million in a later analysis, with around 12 million shared. The repertoire was sequenced with immunoSEQ multiplex PCR; TCRdb's copy has only in-frame clones and lacks some. The DNA was the basis for D and trimming; V, J and clone size are from that table. This sample has over 150,000 clones, with 82% found just once. Concerning this clone itself: Antigen: not known.

Losses at the gene ends were 7 bases for V and 0 bases for J; bases not matched to a gene: 5. The V gene's germline CDR1 is MNHEY and CDR2 SVGAGI. This CDR3 has 14 amino acids. Findings of the study overall: Most of the TCR beta V segments (in an earlier analysis) were productive either about 87% or about 30% of the time. Across donors, sequencing depth was assumed by presence/absence analyses to be roughly uniform.

This clonotype was obtained from a man aged 45-60 years in good health and CMV-seropositive. The rearrangement uses TRBV6-5 and TRBJ1-1, with 7 bases fitting TRBD1. The sequencing input was PBMCs. For the CDR3, the DNA is TGTGCCAGCATTCCGGGACAGATGAACACTGAAGCTTTCTTT. It codes for CASIPGQMNTEAFF.